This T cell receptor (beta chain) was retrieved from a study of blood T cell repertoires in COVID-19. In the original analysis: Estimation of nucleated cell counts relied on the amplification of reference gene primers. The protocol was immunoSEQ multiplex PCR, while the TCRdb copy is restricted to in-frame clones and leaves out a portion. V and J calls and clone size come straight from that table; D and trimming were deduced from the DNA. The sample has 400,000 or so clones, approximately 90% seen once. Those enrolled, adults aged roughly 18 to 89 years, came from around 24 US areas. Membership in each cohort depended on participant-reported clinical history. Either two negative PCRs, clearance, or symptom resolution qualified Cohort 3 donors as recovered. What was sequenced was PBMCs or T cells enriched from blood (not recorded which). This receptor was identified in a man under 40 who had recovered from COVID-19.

The DNA for the CDR3 is TGCGCCAGCAGCTTGGGGGGTGGAGGCTACGAGCAGTACTTC. Translated, it gives CASSLGGGGYEQYF. V is TRBV5-1 and J is TRBJ2-7, with D possibly matching TRBD2 (5 bases). The CDR3 runs 14 residues. Deletions cut 0 bases from V and 3 bases from J, with 10 bases between. CDR1 and CDR2 (germline): SGHRS, YFSETQ.